These 25 T cell receptor beta chains came from one sample sequenced in a study of blood T cell repertoires in COVID-19. Profiling relied on immunoSEQ multiplex PCR, and the TCRdb table lists in-frame clones only, not all of them. The data show about 230,000 clones, with more than 75% seen just once and 11% held by the top ten. The sample comprised peripheral blood. The receptors were gathered from a man over 45 with COVID-19, enrolled during active disease.

The chain couples TRBV28 to TRBJ2-1; D possibly corresponds to TRBD1 (5 bases). CDR1 is MDHEN, CDR2 SYDVKM, per germline. The CDR3 sequence is 15 residues long. V was cut by 3 bases and J by 7 bases, with 16 bases left in between. As DNA, the CDR3 is TGTGCCAGCAGTTTGCAGGGCCTCTTGTTGAATGAGCAGTTCTTC. Its protein is CASSLQGLLLNEQFF. The full variable domain, in which reference TRBV28 and TRBJ2-1 provide the parts outside the CDR3, is DVKVTQSSRYLVKRTGEKVFLECVQDMDHENMFWYRQDPGLGLRLIYFSYDVKMKEKGDIPEGYSVSREKKERFSLILESASTNQTSMYLCASSLQGLLLNEQFFGPGTRLTVL.

The rearrangement uses TRBV6-4 and TRBJ2-3; TRBD2 agrees at 10 bases. Trimming cost V 4 bases and J 0 bases; bases outside gene matches: 1. The CDR3 is made up of 15 amino acids. The V gene's germline CDR1 is MRHNA and CDR2 SNTAGT. The CDR3 sequence is CASSASGGSTDTQYF. CDR3 DNA: TGTGCCAGCAGTGCTAGCGGGGGAAGCACAGATACGCAGTATTTT.

V and J are TRBV12-3 or TRBV12-4 and TRBJ1-1; D is possibly TRBD1 (5 bases). Trimming pared 7 bases from V and 7 bases from J, leaving 16 bases between. The CDR3 loop spans 13 amino acids. CDR3: CASTQEGKGEAFF. CDR3 bases: TGTGCCAGCACCCAGGAGGGGAAGGGTGAAGCTTTCTTT.

In this sample, this clone turned up a few times. V usage is TRBV5-4 and J usage is TRBJ1-6, with 7 bases aligning to TRBD1. The CDR3 is 17 residues long. With V trimmed by 0 bases and J by 3 bases, 6 bases remained unmatched. The germline gives CDR1 SGHNT, CDR2 YYREEE (reference sequence). CDR3 bases: TGTGCCAGCAGCTTGGAGGGACAGCTTCACTATAATTCACCCCTCCACTTT. The encoded protein is CASSLEGQLHYNSPLHF.

The chain links TRBV7-8 to TRBJ1-1, with 9 bases that match TRBD1. CDR3 size: 15 residues. V dropped 5 bases and J dropped 1; count of bases not matched to a gene: 5. The germline CDR1 and CDR2 sequences are SGHVS and FQNEAQ. The CDR3 DNA reads TGTGCCAGCAGCACCCGGACAGGGGCGAACACTGAAGCTTTCTTT. As protein: CASSTRTGANTEAFF.

The V gene is TRBV5-1, the J gene TRBJ2-1; 8 nucleotides agree with TRBD2. This CDR3 has 15 residues. Germline assignment: CDR1 SGHRS and CDR2 YFSETQ. Trimming removed 0 bases from V and 5 bases from J; junction bases left unmatched: 4. CDR3 nucleotides: TGCGCCAGCAGCTTGGCCCTAGCGGGTAACAATGAGCAGTTCTTC. This gives the protein CASSLALAGNNEQFF.

The rearrangement links TRBV7-9 to TRBJ1-1, with D hard to call. The germline V gene has CDR1 SEHNR and CDR2 FQNEAQ (reference sequence). The CDR3 length is 15 residues. Trimming cost V 2 bases and J 6 bases, with 16 bases left between them. The CDR3 bases are TGTGCCAGCAGCTTAATTTTGGCTCGAGGTGCTGAAGCTTTCTTT. This gives the protein CASSLILARGAEAFF. Drawing the rest from reference TRBV7-9 and TRBJ1-1, the complete variable domain is DTGVSQNPRHKITKRGQNVTFRCDPISEHNRLYWYRQTLGQGPEFLTYFQNEAQLEKSRLLSDRFSAERPKGSFSTLEIQRTEQGDSAMYLCASSLILARGAEAFFGQGTRLTVV.

V usage is TRBV11-2 and J usage is TRBJ2-7; 13 bases fit TRBD2. The CDR3 runs to 15 residues. Trimming at V came to 5 bases and at J to 2 bases, leaving 3 bases not matched to a gene. Germline CDR1 reads SGHAT; CDR2 reads FQNNGV. CDR3 DNA sequence: TGTGCCAGCAGCCTGACTAGCGGGGGGACCTACGAGCAGTACTTC. Its translation: CASSLTSGGTYEQYF.

The genes are TRBV5-1 and TRBJ2-3, with D tentatively TRBD2 (6 bases). CDR1 SGHRS and CDR2 YFSETQ come from the germline V gene. The V end lost 0 bases, the J end lost 0 bases, and 17 bases lay between the germline ends. CDR3 length equals 18 residues. The CDR3 loop is CASSLEPWGSGSTDTQYF. In DNA, the CDR3 is TGCGCCAGCAGCTTGGAGCCCTGGGGTAGCGGAAGCACAGATACGCAGTATTTT.

The rearrangement links TRBV5-1 to TRBJ2-3; 7 nucleotides align to TRBD2. The germline gives CDR1 SGHRS, CDR2 YFSETQ. V was pared by 1 base and J by 6 bases, with 5 bases of the junction left unmatched. The CDR3 consists of 14 residues. The CDR3: CASSLSTSMDTQYF. CDR3 coding DNA: TGCGCCAGCAGCTTGTCGACTAGCATGGATACGCAGTATTTT.

The V call is TRBV29-1, the J call TRBJ2-1; D ambiguous. This CDR3 comprises 12 residues. The V gene's germline CDR1 is SQVTM and CDR2 ANQGSEA. Trimming left V 1 base short and J 4 bases short, with 5 bases between. The CDR3 spells CSVEAKYNEQFF. In DNA form, the CDR3 reads TGCAGCGTTGAAGCCAAATACAATGAGCAGTTCTTC.

This clone came up a few times. As DNA, the CDR3 is TGTGCCAGCACCATACCGGGACAGGGGTTGTTTTTT. Translation: CASTIPGQGLFF. This chain connects TRBV7-3 to TRBJ2-2; 10 nucleotides line up with TRBD1. CDR1 is SGHTA, CDR2 FQGTGA, per germline. This CDR3 has 12 residues. V gave up 7 bases and J gave up 15 bases; unmatched junction bases: 8.

This chain links TRBV9 with TRBJ2-1, with a tentative D call TRBD2 (5 bases). The CDR3 is made up of 15 amino acids. Trimming removed 0 bases from V and 5 bases from J, with 12 bases in between. The germline gives CDR1 SGDLS, CDR2 YYNGEE. CDR3 DNA sequence: TGTGCCAGCAGCGTAGGGGAGCGCGCACACAATGAGCAGTTCTTC. Amino acids: CASSVGERAHNEQFF.

The chain employs TRBV7-2 and TRBJ1-1, with D tentatively TRBD1 (6 bases). V shed 5 bases and J shed 2 bases, with 9 bases lying between them. The CDR3 sequence is 13 residues long. Germline V lookup: CDR1 SGHTA, CDR2 FQGNSA. The CDR3 nucleotides read TGTGCCAGCAGCAAACAGGGAAACACTGAAGCTTTCTTT. This translates into CASSKQGNTEAFF.

The CDR3 is CASSIETGQAGEQYF. CDR3 bases: TGTGCCAGTAGTATAGAAACGGGACAGGCGGGGGAGCAGTACTTC. The V and J genes are TRBV19 and TRBJ2-7; TRBD1 matches at 8 bases. CDR1 and CDR2 from the germline V gene are LNHDA and SQIVND (reference sequence). V lost 0 bases and J lost 7; bases outside the gene matches: 8. This CDR3 comprises 15 residues.

The V gene is TRBV2, the J gene TRBJ1-1; 7 positions agree with TRBD1. The CDR3 totals 15 residues. Losses at the gene ends were 7 bases for V and 1 base for J; bases not matched to a gene: 9. Per germline, CDR1 SNHLY and CDR2 FYNNEI. The CDR3 coding sequence is TGTGCCAGCACCGAACAGGGACAGAAGAACACTGAAGCTTTCTTT. Translated, it gives CASTEQGQKNTEAFF.

In nucleotides, the CDR3 is TGTGCCAGCAGCCCCATCACACAGGTTTTCTACGAGCAGTACTTC. It translates to CASSPITQVFYEQYF. V usage is TRBV6-5 and J usage is TRBJ2-7, with D possibly being TRBD1 (5 bases). The germline CDR1 and CDR2 sequences are MNHEY and SVGAGI. The V end lost 6 bases, the J end lost 3 bases, and 18 bases lay between the germline ends. CDR3 length: 15 residues.

The chain links TRBV7-9 to TRBJ2-7, with D possibly being TRBD1 (6 bases). V was cut by 5 bases and J by 2 bases, with 19 bases left in between. This CDR3 has 16 amino acids. Germline CDR1 and CDR2: SEHNR and FQNEAQ (reference sequence). In DNA form, the CDR3 reads TGTGCCAGCAGCGTCCTCAGGGGTCCGGGGCCCTACGAGCAGTACTTC. Amino acids: CASSVLRGPGPYEQYF.

This chain joins TRBV3-1 (or the pseudogene TRBV3-2) and TRBJ1-2; 8 bases are shared with TRBD1. The V and J ends lost 1 base and 2 bases, in that order; junction bases with no gene match: 6. There are 16 residues in the CDR3. Per the germline V gene, CDR1 is LGHDT and CDR2 is YNNKEL (reference sequence). CDR3: CASSQGDRTGNYGYTF. The CDR3 DNA follows: TGTGCCAGCAGCCAAGGTGACCGGACAGGGAACTATGGCTACACCTTC.

This chain links TRBV6-5 with TRBJ1-2; 10 nucleotides match TRBD1. Germline-derived CDR1 and CDR2 are MNHEY and SVGAGI. The V gene end was trimmed by 5 bases and the J gene end by 0 bases; junction bases not matched to a gene: 3. The CDR3 extends over 15 amino acids. CDR3 bases: TGTGCCAGCAGTACAGGACAGGGGGCTAACTATGGCTACACCTTC. This sequence encodes CASSTGQGANYGYTF.

The CDR3 spells CASRSDRGVEQYF. The DNA of the CDR3 is TGTGCCAGCAGATCAGACAGGGGAGTCGAGCAGTACTTC. This sequence joins TRBV2 and TRBJ2-7; 8 bases line up with TRBD1. CDR3 length equals 13 residues. Germline V lookup: CDR1 SNHLY, CDR2 FYNNEI. Trimming took 6 bases from V and 6 from J; bases not matched to a gene: 7. The full variable domain, completed using reference TRBV2 and TRBJ2-7, is EPEVTQTPSHQVTQMGQEVILRCVPISNHLYFYWYRQILGQKVEFLVSFYNNEISEKSEIFDDQFSVERPDGSNFTLKIRSTKLEDSAMYFCASRSDRGVEQYFGPGTRLTVT.

The chain links TRBV7-9 to TRBJ1-6; a weak D match, TRBD1 (6 bases). The CDR3 has 14 residues. The V end lost 4 bases, the J end lost 9 bases, and 13 bases lay between the germline ends. Germline V lookup: CDR1 SEHNR, CDR2 FQNEAQ (reference sequence). The CDR3 loop reads CASSSGQPVSPLHF. In DNA, the CDR3 is TGTGCCAGCAGCTCCGGACAGCCGGTTTCACCCCTCCACTTT.

This clone was seen many times. V is TRBV29-1 and J is TRBJ1-2; a weak D match, TRBD1 (6 bases). Germline CDR1 SQVTM, CDR2 ANQGSEA. This CDR3 comprises 13 residues. V was shortened by 2 bases and J by 7 bases, with 14 bases between the two germline ends. As DNA, the CDR3 is TGCAGCGTTGAAACTGGCAGGGGTTTTGGCTACACCTTC. Translating gives CSVETGRGFGYTF.

The chain carries TRBV11-1 and TRBJ2-1; D might be TRBD1 (5 bases). V lost 3 bases and J 9 bases, leaving 15 bases between the germline ends. CDR3 length: 14 residues. Germline V gene sequence: CDR1 SGHAT, CDR2 FQDESV (reference sequence). CDR3 amino acids: CASSFQDKVGEQFF. For the CDR3, the DNA is TGTGCCAGCAGCTTCCAGGACAAGGTCGGTGAGCAGTTCTTC.

This chain connects TRBV7-9 to TRBJ1-3, with 9 bases identical to TRBD1. CDR1 is SEHNR and CDR2 is FQNEAQ in the germline V gene (reference sequence). The CDR3 extends over 15 amino acids. The V segment lost 3 bases and the J segment 4 bases; nucleotides outside the gene matches: 4. The CDR3 nucleotides are TGTGCCAGCAGCTTCAGACAGGGGGTCGGAAACACCATATATTTT. Protein: CASSFRQGVGNTIYF.